This entry is about one TCR beta chain. Its antigen is as yet unknown. This entry comes from a study of metastatic and nonmetastatic thyroid tumors. Study background: The study looked at repertoires side by side in blood and in tumor or nodule tissue from malignant and benign thyroid patients. General study points: Versus benign nodules, malignant thyroid tumors reportedly had significantly higher TCR beta diversity, in blood and tumor.

Each patient came to thyroid surgery without any prior treatment (of any kind). The germline V gene has CDR1 SGHTA and CDR2 FQGNSA. Germline trimming cut 6 bases from V and 6 bases from J; bases unmatched to any gene: 6. This CDR3 contains 14 residues. Original processing methods: Differences in CDR3 between clinicopathological groups were drawn on to build a classifier intended to discriminate distant-metastatic papillary thyroid cancer patients. Using MiXCR, TCRdb re-called clones from the PCR reads. These V and J calls rely on TCRdb rather than the paper's analysis. This table holds about 7,400 clones, under 30% found once.

This chain uses TRBV7-2 with TRBJ2-7; 12 positions match TRBD2. The sequenced sample consisted of adjacent normal tissue. This receptor was obtained from a male donor with papillary thyroid cancer or a benign thyroid nodule (not recorded which). Some clones in this sample may be carry-over from other donors' samples. CDR3 DNA: TGTGCCAGCAGTTTCCTAGCGGGAGGGAGCGAGCAGTACTTC. This codes for CASSFLAGGSEQYF.